Below, one T cell receptor beta chain is given with its context. The target antigen is unknown. Germline assignment: CDR1 SGHRS and CDR2 YFSETQ. V was trimmed by 0 bases and J by 3 bases, leaving 13 bases between them. CDR3 length: 15 amino acids. The sample originates from a study of cytomegalovirus exposure and HLA in healthy donors. The PCR used 60 Vbeta and 13 Jbeta primers. The assay was immunoSEQ multiplex PCR, and TCRdb's table has in-frame clones only and misses some. The sample includes 220,000 or so clones. Findings and limits, study-wide: A reported reduction in N-insertions relative to the roughly 710-donor mean was seen in an Asian-associated ancestry cluster in a later analysis. A highly shared variant cluster was judged a likely technical artifact. Association of approximately 18,000 TCR beta sequences with HLA alleles was found at 0.05 false discovery rate in a later analysis.

The chain links TRBV5-1 to TRBJ2-7; D perhaps matches TRBD2 (6 bases). Sequenced sample: PBMCs. The origin of this receptor is a girl aged 2 to 10 in good health and CMV-seropositive. The CDR3 nucleotides read TGCGCCAGCAGCTTGGGCGGGGACGGGGGCTACGAGCAGTACTTC. It yields the protein CASSLGGDGGYEQYF.